Below are 29 T cell receptor beta chains sequenced from a single sample in a study of shared clonotypes between healthy human individuals (TCRdb year 2020). Library preparation employed the immunoSEQ multiplex PCR assay. TCRdb took over this immuneACCESS table, retaining in-frame rearrangements with V and J assigned. Such tables are incomplete; in checked studies, under half of the missing clones stem from an unresolved V gene, and the remainder is unexplained. In all, the sample holds millions of clones, and approximately 95% of those were seen once. 0.13% of the sample comes from the top ten. Sequencing input: naive CD4+ T cells sorted from blood. According to the study, the label for this sample's cell subset or site signals: CD45RA+ positively selected. Receptor source: a man between 18 and 35 years old in good health.

This rearrangement joins TRBV25-1 to TRBJ2-3; weak D call: TRBD1 (5 bases). The CDR3 extends over 15 amino acids. Per the germline V gene, CDR1 is MGHDK and CDR2 is SYGVNS. Trimming stripped 1 base from V and 2 bases from J, with 10 bases between. The chain's CDR3 is CASSESWGPTDTQYF. For the CDR3, the DNA is TGTGCCAGCAGTGAATCCTGGGGCCCCACAGATACGCAGTATTTT.

The V call is TRBV18, the J call TRBJ2-1; D may be TRBD2 (6 bases). V was trimmed by 0 bases and J by 10 bases, leaving 16 bases between them. CDR3 length: 15 residues. Per the germline V gene, CDR1 is KGHSH and CDR2 is LQKENI. The CDR3 loop is CASSPPGGLGVEQFF. Here the CDR3 DNA reads TGTGCCAGCTCACCACCCGGAGGGTTAGGGGTCGAGCAGTTCTTC.

This chain uses TRBV5-1 with TRBJ2-5, with no clear D. This CDR3 comprises 14 residues. Trimming shortened V by 4 bases and J by 0 bases, and 10 bases separated the two germline ends. Germline V lookup: CDR1 SGHRS, CDR2 YFSETQ. The CDR3 region is CASSIGMYQETQYF. The CDR3 coding sequence is TGCGCCAGCAGCATAGGGATGTACCAAGAGACCCAGTACTTC.

The V gene is TRBV27, the J gene TRBJ2-2; D is uncertain. This CDR3 is 15 amino acids long. The V gene lost 3 bases and the J gene lost 7 bases, with 15 bases spanning the gap. The germline CDR1 and CDR2 sequences are MNHEY and SMNVEV (reference sequence). DNA for the CDR3: TGTGCCAGCAGTTTGGGTCGGACGTTTGGCGGGGAGCTGTTTTTT. Protein product: CASSLGRTFGGELFF.

The chain couples TRBV5-4 to TRBJ2-7; TRBD1 agrees at 9 bases. Looked up from germline, CDR1 is SGHNT and CDR2 is YYREEE (reference sequence). J lost 6 bases, V lost 4 bases, and 5 bases had no gene match. The CDR3 runs 13 residues. The CDR3 region has the DNA TGTGCCAGCAGCCCCGGGACAGGGCTCGAGCAGTACTTC. Amino acid sequence: CASSPGTGLEQYF.

The chain uses TRBV7-9 and TRBJ2-7; 8 bases line up with TRBD2. The V gene end was trimmed by 5 bases and the J gene end by 0 bases; junction bases not matched to a gene: 9. Per germline, CDR1 SEHNR and CDR2 FQNEAQ (reference sequence). The CDR3 is 16 residues long. CDR3 nucleotide sequence: TGTGCCAGCAGCCCCCGGGGGGGGACTAGCTCCTACGAGCAGTACTTC. Translating it yields CASSPRGGTSSYEQYF.

The chain carries TRBV5-8 and TRBJ1-4; TRBD1 matches 7 bases. The CDR3 loop spans 12 amino acids. Unmatched junction bases numbered 3, after V lost 5 bases and J lost 8 bases. Germline V gene sequence: CDR1 SGHTS, CDR2 YDEGEE. The CDR3 is CASSSQGEKLFF. CDR3 in DNA: TGTGCCAGCAGTTCACAGGGGGAAAAACTGTTTTTT.

V gene TRBV19 combines with J gene TRBJ1-6; D is undetermined. The V end lost 3 bases, the J end lost 5 bases, and 8 bases lay between the germline ends. The CDR3 spans 14 residues. The germline gives CDR1 LNHDA, CDR2 SQIVND (reference sequence). DNA for the CDR3: TGTGCCAGTAGTATCGAGACAAATAATTCACCCCTCCACTTT. Protein product: CASSIETNNSPLHF. Based on the CDR3 plus reference TRBV19 and TRBJ1-6, the full variable domain is DGGITQSPKYLFRKEGQNVTLSCEQNLNHDAMYWYRQDPGQGLRLIYYSQIVNDFQKGDIAEGYSVSREKKESFPLTVTSAQKNPTAFYLCASSIETNNSPLHFGNGTRLTVT.

With regard to this clone: The same CDR3 can be traced to other DNA sequences in this sample. The rearrangement links TRBV11-2 to TRBJ2-5; D unclear. V shed 1 base and J shed 5 bases, with 8 bases lying between them. CDR3 length: 13 amino acids. Germline V lookup: CDR1 SGHAT, CDR2 FQNNGV. CDR3: CASSLGARETQYF. CDR3 bases: TGTGCCAGCAGCTTAGGAGCGAGGGAGACCCAGTACTTC.

This clone was recorded only once. This chain connects TRBV28 to TRBJ2-7; no firm D call. Germline assignment: CDR1 MDHEN and CDR2 SYDVKM. This CDR3 contains 12 residues. The V and J ends lost 8 bases and 10 bases respectively, with 18 bases between them. The CDR3, as DNA: TGTGCCAGCGGGTCCCCAGGTTCTCCACAGTACTTC. Translated: CASGSPGSPQYF.

J is TRBJ2-1 and V is TRBV11-2, with D perhaps matching TRBD2 (7 bases). From germline, CDR1 is SGHAT and CDR2 FQNNGV. The V gene lost 3 bases and the J gene lost 0 bases, with 12 bases spanning the gap. The CDR3 has 16 residues. CDR3 nucleotide sequence: TGTGCCAGCAGCTTTGGGGGCGGGAGCTCCTACAATGAGCAGTTCTTC. Amino acids: CASSFGGGSSYNEQFF. Full variable domain (remainder filled in from reference TRBV11-2 and TRBJ2-1): EAGVAQSPRYKIIEKRQSVAFWCNPISGHATLYWYQQILGQGPKLLIQFQNNGVVDDSQLPKDRFSAERLKGVDSTLKIQPAKLEDSAVYLCASSFGGGSSYNEQFFGPGTRLTVL.

This sequence joins TRBV19 and TRBJ2-2, with D perhaps TRBD2 (5 bases). The V end lost 4 bases, the J end lost 0 bases, and 12 bases lay between the germline ends. The V gene's germline CDR1 is LNHDA and CDR2 SQIVND (reference sequence). CDR3 length: 16 residues. The CDR3 DNA sequence: TGTGCCAGTAGTACGCGGGCACAGACGAACACCGGGGAGCTGTTTTTT. Encoded protein: CASSTRAQTNTGELFF.

Here the CDR3 reads CASKQAPATSAIYEQYF. CDR3 sequence (DNA): TGCGCCAGCAAGCAGGCCCCCGCGACTAGCGCGATATACGAGCAGTACTTC. The J gene is TRBJ2-7, the V gene TRBV10-1; 8 nucleotides align to TRBD2. The CDR3 is 17 amino acids. Germline values: CDR1 WNHNN, CDR2 SYGVQD (reference sequence). V was clipped by 7 bases and J by 4 bases; unmatched bases: 18.

The chain couples TRBV10-3 to TRBJ2-7; D is ambiguous. Trimming took off 0 bases at V and 5 bases at J, with 14 bases between the two ends. Per the germline V gene, CDR1 is ENHRY and CDR2 is SYGVKD. CDR3 length equals 15 residues. CDR3 region: CAISESTVRGHEQYF. For the CDR3, the DNA is TGTGCCATCAGTGAGTCGACGGTACGCGGACACGAGCAGTACTTC.

A word on this clone: Other DNA sequences in the same sample also yield this CDR3. This chain uses TRBV5-1 with TRBJ1-6; 12 bases are shared with TRBD1. The germline V gene has CDR1 SGHRS and CDR2 YFSETQ. The CDR3 has 15 residues. Trimming cost V 5 bases and J 10 bases; bases outside gene matches: 7. The CDR3 protein is CASRSGTGGDSPLHF. CDR3 bases: TGCGCCAGCAGATCCGGGACAGGGGGCGACTCACCCCTCCACTTT.

The gene calls are TRBV29-1 and TRBJ2-7, with TRBD1 matching over 7 bases. Germline V gene lookup returns CDR1 SQVTM and CDR2 ANQGSEA. V was pared by 5 bases and J by 0 bases, with 4 bases of the junction left unmatched. The CDR3 consists of 13 residues. In nucleotides, the CDR3 is TGCAGCGTTCGGGACAGACGCTCCTACGAGCAGTACTTC. Encoded protein: CSVRDRRSYEQYF.

This chain uses TRBV2 with TRBJ1-6, with TRBD1 as a possible D gene (6 bases). This CDR3 contains 14 residues. Trimming stripped 3 bases from V and 7 bases from J, with 10 bases between. In germline, CDR1 is SNHLY, CDR2 FYNNEI. The CDR3 region is CASSEQGQNSPLHF. The CDR3 region has the DNA TGTGCCAGCAGTGAGCAGGGGCAGAATTCACCCCTCCACTTT.

The chain carries TRBV28 and TRBJ2-3, with 9 positions matching TRBD1. J gave up 7 bases and V 7 bases, and 12 bases lay outside the gene matches. The CDR3 is made up of 15 amino acids. Germline-derived CDR1 and CDR2 are MDHEN and SYDVKM. This CDR3 is CASTPSGTGLNTQYF. The CDR3 bases are TGTGCCAGCACCCCGTCCGGGACAGGGTTAAATACGCAGTATTTT.

The V call is TRBV9, the J call TRBJ2-3; 9 nucleotides align to TRBD2. The ends lost 2 bases at V and 4 bases at J; junction bases unmatched: 11. CDR1 and CDR2 (germline): SGDLS, YYNGEE. The CDR3 extends over 17 amino acids. The CDR3 DNA reads as TGTGCCAGCAGCGTCTCTAGCGGGGCCCTACAGGCAGATACGCAGTATTTT. Amino acid sequence: CASSVSSGALQADTQYF.

The table lists this clone with a count of one. The chain employs TRBV7-8 and TRBJ2-3; 7 bases are shared with TRBD1. The CDR3 consists of 17 residues. V gave up 2 bases and J gave up 2 bases; unmatched junction bases: 10. Germline V gene data show CDR1 as SGHVS and CDR2 as FQNEAQ. The CDR3 here is CASSLFPSGTATDTQYF. In DNA, the CDR3 is TGTGCCAGCAGCTTATTCCCGTCCGGGACAGCCACAGATACGCAGTATTTT.

This clone was found once. The rearrangement joins TRBV7-3 to TRBJ2-1; TRBD2 matches 7 bases. Germline V gene data show CDR1 as SGHTA and CDR2 as FQGTGA. This CDR3 comprises 13 residues. The V gene end was trimmed by 4 bases and the J gene end by 7 bases; junction bases not matched to a gene: 4. CDR3 in DNA: TGTGCCAGCAGCTGGGAGGGACGGAATGAGCAGTTCTTC. This codes for CASSWEGRNEQFF.

The CDR3 loop reads CASSFGWRINYGYTF. The CDR3 DNA follows: TGTGCCAGCAGTTTCGGATGGCGGATTAACTATGGCTACACCTTC. This chain connects TRBV28 to TRBJ1-2; D not resolved. V was shortened by 3 bases and J by 1 base, with 12 bases between the two germline ends. Germline loops: CDR1 MDHEN, CDR2 SYDVKM. This CDR3 contains 15 residues.

The V call is TRBV9, the J call TRBJ1-2; 7 bases align to TRBD1. V lost 2 bases to trimming and J lost 7 bases; unmatched junction nucleotides: 11. The V gene's germline CDR1 is SGDLS and CDR2 YYNGEE. The CDR3 covers 15 residues. For the CDR3, the DNA is TGTGCCAGCAGCGTCGACAGGGTCCAGCGTGGTGGCTACACCTTC. This translates into CASSVDRVQRGGYTF.

This chain's CDR3 is CASSVGVAGGQNEQFF. The CDR3 DNA reads TGTGCCAGCAGCGTAGGAGTAGCGGGGGGGCAGAATGAGCAGTTCTTC. J is TRBJ2-1 and V is TRBV9; 11 nucleotides line up with TRBD2. V trimming: 0 bases; J trimming: 7 bases; junction bases outside the gene matches: 6. CDR1 and CDR2 (germline): SGDLS, YYNGEE. The CDR3 has 16 residues.

The chain recombines TRBV7-9 with TRBJ2-5; D is uncertain. The length of the CDR3 is 14 residues. CDR1 SEHNR and CDR2 FQNEAQ come from the germline V gene (reference sequence). Trimming left V 1 base short and J 6 bases short, with 12 bases between. The CDR3 DNA is TGTGCCAGCAGCTTAGTTTCAGGACCAAAGACCCAGTACTTC. Its protein product is CASSLVSGPKTQYF.

This chain uses TRBV30 with TRBJ1-5; D not resolved. V was trimmed by 1 base and J by 0 bases, leaving 7 bases between them. The CDR3 totals 14 residues. Per the germline V gene, CDR1 is GTSNPN and CDR2 is SVGIG (reference sequence). As DNA, the CDR3 is TGTGCCTGGAGTGGTAAGGATAGCAATCAGCCCCAGCATTTT. Residues: CAWSGKDSNQPQHF.

V is TRBV6-6 and J is TRBJ2-7, with D unresolved. The CDR3 sequence is 13 residues long. The ends were cut back, 3 bases at V and 3 bases at J, with 9 bases in the middle. The germline V gene has CDR1 MNHNY and CDR2 SVGAGI (reference sequence). This chain's CDR3 is CASSYKRDYEQYF. The CDR3 nucleotides are TGTGCCAGCAGTTATAAGCGCGACTACGAGCAGTACTTC.

Comment on this clone: This specimen includes other DNA sequences encoding the same CDR3. CDR3 DNA: TGTGCCAGCAGTTTACCAGGGAATTATGGCTACACCTTC. Translating it yields CASSLPGNYGYTF. The V and J genes are TRBV28 and TRBJ1-2; maybe TRBD1 (5 bases). The CDR3 has 13 amino acids. Per germline, CDR1 MDHEN and CDR2 SYDVKM. V was cut by 2 bases and J by 5 bases, with 9 bases left in between.

This rearrangement joins TRBV30 to TRBJ2-7; 8 positions agree with TRBD1. With 2 bases clipped from V and 4 bases from J, the junction kept 13 bases outside the gene matches. The CDR3 runs 16 residues. Germline CDR1 and CDR2: GTSNPN and SVGIG (reference sequence). The CDR3 nucleotides are TGTGCCTGGAGTCCGGCCAGGACAGGGCGTCTGTACGAGCAGTACTTC. Residues: CAWSPARTGRLYEQYF.